The 16 T cell receptor beta chains in this list originate from one sample, sequenced in a study of T cell responses to AZD1222 COVID-19 vaccine. Data came from immunoSEQ multiplex PCR; TCRdb stores just in-frame clones and leaves some out. The table has roughly 70,000 clones, 82% seen once. Sequenced here: peripheral blood, sampled on day 0 of AZD1222 vaccination. These receptors all come from an adult in good health.

The chain carries TRBV10-2 and TRBJ2-3; D gene ambiguous. Germline V gives CDR1 WSHSY, CDR2 SAAADI. The V end was cut by 4 bases, the J end by 4 bases, with 3 bases between. The CDR3 spans 11 residues. The CDR3 DNA sequence: TGCGCCAGCAGTGTCGCAGATACGCAGTATTTT. Translation gives CASSVADTQYF.

The chain has TRBV5-5 and TRBJ1-5; the D is unclear. V dropped 2 bases and J dropped 4 bases, with 10 bases sitting between them. The CDR3 loop spans 14 amino acids. Per the germline V gene, CDR1 is SGHKS and CDR2 is YYEKEE (reference sequence). The CDR3 is CASSFGGNNQPQHF. CDR3 DNA sequence: TGTGCCAGCAGCTTCGGCGGGAATAATCAGCCCCAGCATTTT.

The chain combines TRBV28 with TRBJ2-7; D gene ambiguous. The germline V gene has CDR1 MDHEN and CDR2 SYDVKM. Trimming cost V 6 bases and J 7 bases, with 10 bases left between them. This CDR3 spans 11 amino acids. CDR3 nucleotide sequence: TGTGCCAGCAGCAAAGACCGGGAGCAGTACTTC. Its protein product is CASSKDREQYF.

The chain is built from TRBV3-1 (or the pseudogene TRBV3-2) and TRBJ2-7, with 10 bases identical to TRBD2. Trimming at V came to 3 bases and at J to 4 bases, leaving 12 bases not matched to a gene. The CDR3 is 17 residues long. Germline V lookup: CDR1 LGHDT, CDR2 YNNKEL (reference sequence). The CDR3 DNA follows: TGTGCCAGCAGCCAGGAGAAAGCGGGGGGGCCGGTGTACGAGCAGTACTTC. Protein: CASSQEKAGGPVYEQYF.

This clone was counted once. J is TRBJ2-2 and V is TRBV18, with D tentatively TRBD1 or TRBD2 (5 bases each). CDR3 length equals 13 residues. V lost 3 bases and J lost 12, with 14 bases in between. Germline V gene sequence: CDR1 KGHSH, CDR2 LQKENI. In DNA form, the CDR3 reads TGTGCCAGCTCACCCGGGGCTCAAGGGAAGCTGTTTTTT. It translates to CASSPGAQGKLFF.

J is TRBJ1-1 and V is TRBV7-2; the D is unclear. The V and J ends lost 0 bases and 1 base respectively, with 12 bases between them. CDR3 length: 16 residues. Germline V CDR1 and CDR2: SGHTA, FQGNSA. This CDR3 reads CASSLAPGPSNTEAFF. The CDR3 DNA reads as TGTGCCAGCAGCTTAGCGCCCGGACCCTCGAACACTGAAGCTTTCTTT.

With respect to this clone: The identical CDR3 is also encoded by other nucleotide sequences in the sample. The gene calls are TRBV6-1 and TRBJ2-2, with 11 positions matching TRBD2. The CDR3 has 16 residues. V lost 6 bases, J lost 2 bases, and 5 bases stayed unmatched. The germline gives CDR1 MNHNS, CDR2 SASEGT. CDR3 DNA: TGTGCCAGCAGCGAACTAGCGGGAGCTAACACCGGGGAGCTGTTTTTT. It translates to CASSELAGANTGELFF.

The chain employs TRBV5-6 and TRBJ2-1; possibly TRBD2 for D (6 bases). Germline CDR1 SGHDT, CDR2 YYEEEE. Trimming removed 4 bases at V and 7 bases at J, with 9 bases between. The CDR3 contains 12 residues. CDR3 nucleotide sequence: TGTGCCAGCAGCCCTGGAGGGAATGAGCAGTTCTTC. Residues: CASSPGGNEQFF.

The V gene is TRBV15, the J gene TRBJ1-5; TRBD1 is a possible D gene (5 bases). Germline CDR1 LNHNV, CDR2 YYDKDF (reference sequence). V lost 1 base and J lost 4, with 11 bases in between. The CDR3 has 15 amino acids. CDR3 in amino acids: CATSRGQQLNQPQHF. The CDR3 DNA sequence: TGTGCCACCAGCAGAGGACAGCAACTAAATCAGCCCCAGCATTTT.

The chain couples TRBV18 to TRBJ2-7, with D possibly being TRBD1 (5 bases). Between the trimmed V and J ends, which lost 1 base and 2 bases, there was a span of 9 bases. CDR1 KGHSH and CDR2 LQKENI come from the germline V gene. This CDR3 is built from 14 residues. CDR3 region: CASSPRQGPYEQYF. The CDR3 DNA reads TGTGCCAGCTCACCACGGCAGGGTCCCTACGAGCAGTACTTC.

The gene calls are TRBV7-9 and TRBJ2-7, with a possible D match to TRBD1 (6 bases). In germline, CDR1 is SEHNR, CDR2 FQNEAQ (reference sequence). V gave up 5 bases and J gave up 7 bases, with 15 bases separating them. There are 13 residues in the CDR3. CDR3 DNA: TGTGCCAGCAGCCCAGGACAGAACAGAGAGCAGTACTTC. It encodes CASSPGQNREQYF. The full variable domain, completed using reference TRBV7-9 and TRBJ2-7, is DTGVSQNPRHKITKRGQNVTFRCDPISEHNRLYWYRQTLGQGPEFLTYFQNEAQLEKSRLLSDRFSAERPKGSFSTLEIQRTEQGDSAMYLCASSPGQNREQYFGPGTRLTVT.

This chain joins TRBV4-1 and TRBJ2-3; 7 nucleotides match TRBD2. V dropped 3 bases and J dropped 2; count of bases not matched to a gene: 11. Germline lookup yields CDR1 MGHRA and CDR2 YSYEKL. CDR3 length: 17 residues. CDR3 loop: CASSQLTRSGDTDTQYF. The CDR3, as DNA: TGCGCCAGCAGCCAGCTGACCCGGAGCGGGGACACAGATACGCAGTATTTT.

The rearrangement joins TRBV2 to TRBJ2-5; D remains unclear. V lost 4 bases to trimming and J lost 4 bases, with 7 bases between them. The CDR3 totals 12 residues. Germline assignment: CDR1 SNHLY and CDR2 FYNNEI. This CDR3 is CASSVRRETQYF. The CDR3 DNA reads TGTGCCAGCAGTGTCAGGAGAGAGACCCAGTACTTC.

The V gene is TRBV4-1, the J gene TRBJ1-2, with a tentative D call TRBD1 (6 bases). CDR1 is MGHRA and CDR2 is YSYEKL in the germline V gene. V lost 0 bases and J lost 4, with 12 bases in between. CDR3 length: 15 residues. The CDR3 nucleotides read TGCGCCAGCAGCCAAGAACAGGGATTCGGCTATGGCTACACCTTC. Translated, it gives CASSQEQGFGYGYTF.

V is TRBV11-2 and J is TRBJ2-7, with D possibly TRBD2 on 6 matching bases. Deletions cut 4 bases from V and 4 bases from J, with 20 bases between. Germline CDR1 and CDR2: SGHAT and FQNNGV. The CDR3 extends over 16 amino acids. The CDR3 DNA reads TGTGCCAGCAGCTCCCACGGCGGGGCAACATCTTACGAGCAGTACTTC. Translating it yields CASSSHGGATSYEQYF.

This chain uses TRBV10-2 with TRBJ2-7; 10 nucleotides match TRBD2. Germline V gene sequence: CDR1 WSHSY, CDR2 SAAADI. J was trimmed by 2 bases and V by 4 bases; bases with no gene match: 2. The CDR3 extends over 14 amino acids. The DNA of the CDR3 is TGCGCCAGCAGTGGGACTAGCGGAACCTACGAGCAGTACTTC. Translation: CASSGTSGTYEQYF.